The entry below describes one TCR beta chain. This clonotype has at least ten counts. The antigen it recognizes is unknown. The record has no base qualities; no much larger clone is one base away. Counted from cysteine to phenylalanine, this CDR3 has 14 amino acids. CDR3 DNA only is kept here, 42 bases in frame from base 1. The CDR1 and CDR2 encoded by the germline V gene are SGHVS and FQNEAQ. Trimming costs V 6 bases and J 3 bases, and their ends lie 15 bases apart. These data are taken from a study of Graves' ophthalmopathy and Graves' hyperthyroidism (dated by TCRdb to 2016 to 2018). Looking at the study overall: Peripheral blood samples were taken at the time of initial diagnosis, before any treatment was given. To tell Graves' ophthalmopathy apart from Graves' hyperthyroidism, and to predict which patients would progress to ophthalmopathy, the study relied on TCR beta repertoire signatures. In total, 135 blood samples were TCR-sequenced: 43 ophthalmopathy, over 70 hyperthyroidism and 17 hyperthyroidism-to-ophthalmopathy patients. To explore V-J signatures distinguishing ophthalmopathy from hyperthyroidism, a discovery set of about a hundred patients (roughly 44 ophthalmopathy, 55 to 60 stable hyperthyroidism) was enrolled. The independent validation cohort included 18 to 20 hyperthyroidism patients plus 17 patients who later progressed from hyperthyroidism to ophthalmopathy. In several hyperthyroidism patients, the T-cell repertoire of thyroid tissue was compared with the T-cell repertoire of blood. Following sample collection, hyperthyroidism patients were given methimazole at a starting dose of 30 mg daily, and ophthalmopathy patients were given high-dose intravenous methylprednisolone. For training and testing, the 100 or so patients in the discovery cohort were randomly divided in a 7:3 ratio. Summary of the overall study and its limitations: Most of the expanded thyroid clonotypes with a frequency above 0.001 were also detected in blood, and it was suggested that the thyroid immune response may be reflected by blood repertoires. Sample size was not statistically predetermined, and group allocation was not concealed from the investigators. The 13-signature model separated ophthalmopathy from stable hyperthyroidism with roughly 88% sensitivity and about 81% specificity in cross-validation, and 80%/75% in the test set. In validation, the model predicted ophthalmopathy progression with roughly 68% sensitivity and about 77% specificity; roughly eleven predicted patients were CT-confirmed with GO in a median of around 6 months.

For repertoire sequencing, the TCR beta CDR3 regions were amplified from RNA transcripts. The first round was an RT-PCR using HTBI primers with the Qiagen OneStep RT-PCR kit, and this first round was followed by a second-round multiplex PCR, then size selection and purification. Sequencing of the libraries was carried out on an Illumina HiSeq2000 in paired-end mode with 100 bp reads. In the paper's pipeline: SOAPnuke was used for read processing, and reads with adapters, uncalled bases, a mean Phred below 15, or no exact constant-primer or identifier match were discarded. COPE v1.2.5 was used to merge the high-quality paired reads. Each unique nucleotide sequence was defined as a clonotype, and clonotypes were aligned to IMGT TRB V, D and J references with MiTCR v1.1. Only V-J combinations with frequency above 0.0001 were analysed, covering over 99% of repertoires. For each V-J combination, a TCR clonal expansion and chaos score was defined as F50 clonal expansion divided by the chaos observed in the TCRdist matrix. Welch's t-statistics and random forest were used to narrow the features down to over ten V-J combinations, which were then fed into a naive Bayes classifier. Thyroid-blood repertoire similarity was quantified with the Morisita-Horn index. Using fastp at Q25 and MiXCR, TCRdb reprocessed the public reads and kept productive beta chains. Every CDR3 protein is listed once, alongside the most common genes and DNA of its rows. These V and J calls originate from TCRdb's pipeline instead of the authors' own analysis. The sample yields roughly 420,000 distinct CDR3 sequences; under 25% were counted once. Roughly 3.2% of the sample goes to the ten largest clones.

Hyperthyroidism was defined as stable when no progression to ophthalmopathy occurred within 18 months of follow-up. The hyperthyroidism patients were 18 to 65 years old and newly diagnosed, with a disease duration of less than 2 months. Patients were excluded if they had other autoimmune diseases, uncontrolled infections, pregnancy or lactation. Diagnosis relied on clinical symptoms, serum thyroxine, TRAb, thyroid ultrasound and orbital computed tomography. PBMCs were isolated from about 10 ml of fresh peripheral blood by Ficoll-Paque density gradient centrifugation. Total RNA was extracted using Trizol reagent, and RNA quality was checked on an Agilent 2100 Bioanalyzer.

The source material was peripheral blood. The chain is assembled from TRBV7-8 and TRBJ2-7; the D region is possibly TRBD1 or TRBD2, each matching across 5 bases. The sequence was collected from a woman under 30 with stable Graves' hyperthyroidism. Donor details come from another sample of the same person, matched by shared clones. The CDR3 sequence is CASRPKRGSYEQYF. The nucleotide sequence reads TGTGCCAGCAGGCCAAAGAGGGGCAGCTACGAGCAGTACTTC.